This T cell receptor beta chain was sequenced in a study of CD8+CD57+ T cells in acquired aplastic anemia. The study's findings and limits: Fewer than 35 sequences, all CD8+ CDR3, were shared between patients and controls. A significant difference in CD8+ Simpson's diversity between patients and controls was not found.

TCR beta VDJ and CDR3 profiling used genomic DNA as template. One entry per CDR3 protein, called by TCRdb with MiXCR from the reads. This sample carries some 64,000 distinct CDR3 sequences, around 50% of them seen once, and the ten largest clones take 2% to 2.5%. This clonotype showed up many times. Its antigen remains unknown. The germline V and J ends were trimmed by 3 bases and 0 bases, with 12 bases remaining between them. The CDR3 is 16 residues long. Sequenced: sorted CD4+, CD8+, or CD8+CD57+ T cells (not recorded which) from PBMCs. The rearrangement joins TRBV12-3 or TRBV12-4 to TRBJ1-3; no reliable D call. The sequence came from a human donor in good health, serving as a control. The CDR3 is CASSFLVKGSGNTIYF. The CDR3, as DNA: TGTGCCAGCAGTTTCTTGGTAAAAGGCTCTGGAAACACCATATATTTT.